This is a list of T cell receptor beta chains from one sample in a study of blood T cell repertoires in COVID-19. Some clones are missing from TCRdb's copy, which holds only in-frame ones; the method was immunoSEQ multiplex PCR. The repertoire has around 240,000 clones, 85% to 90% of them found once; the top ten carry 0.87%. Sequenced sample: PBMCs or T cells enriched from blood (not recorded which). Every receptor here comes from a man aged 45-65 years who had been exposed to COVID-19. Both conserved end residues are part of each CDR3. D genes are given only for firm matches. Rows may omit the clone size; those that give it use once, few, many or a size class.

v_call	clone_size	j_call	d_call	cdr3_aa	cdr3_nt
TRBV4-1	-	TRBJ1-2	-	CASSQDVRGANYGYTF	TGCGCCAGCAGCCAAGATGTTCGGGGAGCTAACTATGGCTACACCTTC
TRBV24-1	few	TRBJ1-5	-	CATSDARGGNQPQHF	TGTGCCACCAGTGATGCCAGGGGAGGCAATCAGCCCCAGCATTTT
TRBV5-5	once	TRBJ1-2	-	CASSRSGEGNGYTF	TGTGCCAGCAGCCGCTCAGGGGAAGGTAATGGCTACACCTTC
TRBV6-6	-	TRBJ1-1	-	CASSRVQGGVVNTEAFF	TGTGCCAGCAGTCGAGTACAAGGGGGGGTGGTGAACACTGAAGCTTTCTTT
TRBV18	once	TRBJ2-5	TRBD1	CASSGTGVETQYF	TGTGCCAGCTCGGGGACAGGGGTCGAGACCCAGTACTTC
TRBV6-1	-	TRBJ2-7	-	CASGRGGSYEQYF	TGTGCCAGCGGGAGGGGGGGCTCCTACGAGCAGTACTTC
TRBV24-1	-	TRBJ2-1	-	CATSDFGTGGSYNEQFF	TGTGCCACCAGTGATTTCGGGACCGGGGGCTCCTACAATGAGCAGTTCTTC
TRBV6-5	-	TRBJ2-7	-	CASRDRRLALYEQYF	TGTGCCAGCAGAGACAGACGGCTTGCCCTCTACGAGCAGTACTTC
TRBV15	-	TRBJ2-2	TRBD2	CATSRHRDYGGELFF	TGTGCCACCAGCAGACACCGGGACTACGGCGGGGAGCTGTTTTTT
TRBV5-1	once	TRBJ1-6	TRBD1	CASGTGTNSPLHF	TGCGCCAGCGGGACAGGGACTAATTCACCCCTCCACTTT
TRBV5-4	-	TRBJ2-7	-	CASRERDGYEQYF	TGTGCCAGCAGAGAGAGGGATGGCTACGAGCAGTACTTC
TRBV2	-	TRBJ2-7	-	CASSRMVRASNYEQYF	TGTGCCAGCAGTAGGATGGTGAGGGCAAGTAACTACGAGCAGTACTTC
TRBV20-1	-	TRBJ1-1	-	CSASRGDTEAFF	TGCAGTGCCAGTCGAGGCGACACTGAAGCTTTCTTT
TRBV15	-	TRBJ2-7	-	CATSRDIQGTYEQYF	TGTGCCACCAGCAGAGATATACAGGGAACCTACGAGCAGTACTTC
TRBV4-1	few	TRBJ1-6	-	CASSQDRGNPLPFNSPLHF	TGCGCCAGCAGCCAAGACAGGGGAAACCCCCTTCCATTTAATTCACCCCTCCACTTT
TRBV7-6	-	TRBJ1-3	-	CASSQEHSGNTIYF	TGTGCCAGCTCCCAGGAACACTCTGGAAACACCATATATTTT
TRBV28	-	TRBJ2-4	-	CASSLPGLVNIQYF	TGTGCCAGCAGTTTGCCCGGGTTGGTGAACATTCAGTACTTC
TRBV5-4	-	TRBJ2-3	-	CASSPGGSAGDTQYF	TGTGCCAGCAGCCCCGGAGGTAGCGCGGGAGATACGCAGTATTTT
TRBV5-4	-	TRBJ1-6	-	CASSSYRDPNSPLHF	TGTGCCAGCAGCTCCTACAGGGACCCAAATTCACCCCTCCACTTT
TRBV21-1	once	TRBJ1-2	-	CASSKGGVGGYTF	TGTGCCAGCAGCAAAGGGGGGGTAGGAGGCTACACCTTC
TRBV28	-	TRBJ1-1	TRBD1	CASRPSTGGTEAFF	TGTGCCAGCAGGCCATCGACAGGGGGCACTGAAGCTTTCTTT
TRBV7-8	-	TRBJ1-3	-	CASSLIPSSGNTIYF	TGTGCCAGCAGCTTAATCCCCTCCAGTGGAAACACCATATATTTT
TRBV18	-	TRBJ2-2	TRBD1	CASSPRTGGDTGELFF	TGTGCCAGCTCACCTCGGACAGGGGGCGATACCGGGGAGCTGTTTTTT
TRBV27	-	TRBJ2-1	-	CASSLRTVYNEQFF	TGTGCCAGCAGTCTGAGGACAGTTTACAATGAGCAGTTCTTC
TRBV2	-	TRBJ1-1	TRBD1	CASSAQGLNTEAFF	TGTGCCAGCAGTGCACAGGGGCTGAACACTGAAGCTTTCTTT
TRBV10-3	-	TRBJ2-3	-	CAISSQGPTQYF	TGTGCCATCAGTTCACAGGGCCCTACGCAGTATTTT
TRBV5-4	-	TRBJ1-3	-	CASTPGSGNTIYF	TGTGCCAGCACTCCGGGGAGCGGAAACACCATATATTTT
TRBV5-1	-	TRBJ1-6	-	CASSLGQAANSPLHF	TGCGCCAGCAGCTTGGGACAGGCCGCTAATTCACCCCTCCACTTT
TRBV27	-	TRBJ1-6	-	CASSLQGTQRNSPLHF	TGTGCCAGCAGCCTACAGGGTACTCAACGTAATTCACCCCTCCACTTT
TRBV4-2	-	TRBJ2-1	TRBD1	CASSQFQGAPSYNEQFF	TGTGCCAGCAGCCAATTCCAGGGGGCCCCCTCCTACAATGAGCAGTTCTTC
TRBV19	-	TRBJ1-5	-	CASSIVGAYQPQHF	TGTGCCAGTAGTATAGTGGGGGCTTATCAGCCCCAGCATTTT
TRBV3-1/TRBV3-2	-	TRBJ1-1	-	CASSPQGMNTEAFF	TGTGCCAGCAGCCCCCAGGGGATGAACACTGAAGCTTTCTTT
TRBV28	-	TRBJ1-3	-	CASTRQGNTIYF	TGTGCCAGCACGCGGCAGGGAAACACCATATATTTT
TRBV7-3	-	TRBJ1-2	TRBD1	CASSSQGALDGYTF	TGTGCCAGCAGTTCCCAGGGGGCTTTGGATGGCTACACCTTC
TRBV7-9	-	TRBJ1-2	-	CASSRTRQGAYGYTF	TGTGCCAGCAGCCGCACAAGGCAAGGGGCCTATGGCTACACCTTC
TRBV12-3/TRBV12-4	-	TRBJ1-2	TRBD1	CASSLQGVRGYTF	TGTGCCAGCAGCCTACAGGGGGTAAGAGGCTACACCTTC
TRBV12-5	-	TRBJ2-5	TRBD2	CASAGAGGYQETQYF	TGTGCTAGCGCGGGGGCGGGAGGGTACCAAGAGACCCAGTACTTC
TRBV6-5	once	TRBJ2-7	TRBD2	CASSYSTGGPGEQYF	TGTGCCAGCAGTTACTCCACGGGGGGGCCCGGGGAGCAGTACTTC
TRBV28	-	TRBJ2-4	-	CASSSRQAYNIQYF	TGTGCCAGCAGTTCGCGACAGGCCTATAACATTCAGTACTTC
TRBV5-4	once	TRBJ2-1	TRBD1	CASSLKTGSSYNEQFF	TGTGCCAGCAGCCTCAAGACAGGGTCCTCCTACAATGAGCAGTTCTTC
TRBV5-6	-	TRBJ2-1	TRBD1	CASSFGDRVSDEQFF	TGTGCCAGCAGCTTCGGGGACAGGGTATCGGATGAGCAGTTCTTC
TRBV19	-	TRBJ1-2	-	CASSIQGTRNYGYTF	TGTGCCAGTAGTATACAGGGCACGAGGAACTATGGCTACACCTTC
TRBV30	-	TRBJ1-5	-	CAWSAQGDQPQHF	TGTGCCTGGAGTGCCCAGGGCGATCAGCCCCAGCATTTT
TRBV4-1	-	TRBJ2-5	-	CASSQDESAEQETQYF	TGCGCCAGCAGCCAAGACGAATCAGCGGAGCAAGAGACCCAGTACTTC
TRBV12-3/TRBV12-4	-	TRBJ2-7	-	CASRQGGGYEQYF	TGTGCCAGCAGGCAAGGGGGGGGCTACGAGCAGTACTTC
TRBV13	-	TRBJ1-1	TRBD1	CASSAGTGLNTEAFF	TGTGCCAGCAGCGCCGGGACAGGTCTGAACACTGAAGCTTTCTTT
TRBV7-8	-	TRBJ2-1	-	CASSPLRSEEQFF	TGTGCCAGCAGCCCTCTGAGATCTGAAGAGCAGTTCTTC
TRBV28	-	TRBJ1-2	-	CASSTVTGWSPYHPGGYTF	TGTGCCAGCAGCACCGTAACAGGGTGGAGTCCCTACCACCCCGGGGGCTACACCTTC
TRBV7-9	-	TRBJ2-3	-	CASSLRGWGDTQYF	TGTGCCAGCAGCTTAAGGGGTTGGGGAGATACGCAGTATTTT
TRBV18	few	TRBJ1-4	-	CASSPGGSNEKLFF	TGTGCCAGCTCACCAGGAGGGTCTAATGAAAAACTGTTTTTT
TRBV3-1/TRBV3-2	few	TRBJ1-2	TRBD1	CASRQGEHEGYTF	TGTGCCAGCCGACAGGGGGAACATGAGGGCTACACCTTC
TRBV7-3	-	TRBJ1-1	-	CASSTQRNTEAFF	TGTGCCAGCAGCACACAAAGAAACACTGAAGCTTTCTTT
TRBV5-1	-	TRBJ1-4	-	CASSFQRGGNEKLFF	TGCGCCAGCAGCTTTCAAAGAGGGGGTAATGAAAAACTGTTTTTT
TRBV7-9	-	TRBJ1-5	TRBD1	CASSLGQGALGNQPQHF	TGTGCCAGCAGCCTGGGACAGGGGGCGCTTGGCAATCAGCCCCAGCATTTT
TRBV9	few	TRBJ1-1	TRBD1	CASSVQTGGMNTEAFF	TGTGCCAGCAGCGTACAGACAGGGGGCATGAACACTGAAGCTTTCTTT
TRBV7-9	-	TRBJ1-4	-	CASSSLTGTGNEKLFF	TGTGCCAGCAGCTCCTTAACCGGGACTGGGAATGAAAAACTGTTTTTT
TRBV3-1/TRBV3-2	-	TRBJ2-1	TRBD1	CASSQSAQGAVF	TGTGCCAGCAGCCAATCCGCACAGGGGGCGGTCTTC
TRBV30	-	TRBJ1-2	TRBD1	CAWSPGGGGYTF	TGTGCCTGGAGCCCGGGAGGGGGCGGCTACACCTTC